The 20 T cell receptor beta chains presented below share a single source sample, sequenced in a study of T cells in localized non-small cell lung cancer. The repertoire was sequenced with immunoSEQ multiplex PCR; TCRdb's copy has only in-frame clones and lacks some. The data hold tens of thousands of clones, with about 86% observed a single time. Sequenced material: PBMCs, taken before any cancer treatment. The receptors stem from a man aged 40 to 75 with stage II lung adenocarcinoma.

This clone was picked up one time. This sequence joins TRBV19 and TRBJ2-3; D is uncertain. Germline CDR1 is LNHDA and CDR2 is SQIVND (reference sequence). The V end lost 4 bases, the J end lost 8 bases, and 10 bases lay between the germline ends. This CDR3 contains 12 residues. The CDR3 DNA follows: TGTGCCAGTAGTACCCCACTTAGTACGCAGTATTTT. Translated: CASSTPLSTQYF.

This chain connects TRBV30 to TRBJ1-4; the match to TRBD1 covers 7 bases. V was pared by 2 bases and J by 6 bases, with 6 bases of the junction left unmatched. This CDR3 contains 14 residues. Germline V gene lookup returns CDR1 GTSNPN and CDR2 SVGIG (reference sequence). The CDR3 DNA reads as TGTGCCTGGAGTCCGGGACAGAGAGATGAAAAACTGTTTTTT. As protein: CAWSPGQRDEKLFF.

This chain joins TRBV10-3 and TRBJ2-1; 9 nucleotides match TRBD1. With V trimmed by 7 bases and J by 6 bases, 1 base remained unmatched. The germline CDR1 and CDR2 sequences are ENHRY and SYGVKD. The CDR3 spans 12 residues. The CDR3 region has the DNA TGTGCCATCAAGGACAGGGGCAATGAGCAGTTCTTC. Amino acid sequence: CAIKDRGNEQFF.

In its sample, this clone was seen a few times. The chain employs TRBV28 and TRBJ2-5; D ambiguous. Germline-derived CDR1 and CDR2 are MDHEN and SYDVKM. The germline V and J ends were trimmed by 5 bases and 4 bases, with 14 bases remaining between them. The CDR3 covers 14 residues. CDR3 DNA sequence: TGTGCCAGCAGTAGAAACTCTCTGGCAGAGACCCAGTACTTC. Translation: CASSRNSLAETQYF. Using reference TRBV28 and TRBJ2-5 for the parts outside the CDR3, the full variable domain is DVKVTQSSRYLVKRTGEKVFLECVQDMDHENMFWYRQDPGLGLRLIYFSYDVKMKEKGDIPEGYSVSREKKERFSLILESASTNQTSMYLCASSRNSLAETQYFGPGTRLLVL.

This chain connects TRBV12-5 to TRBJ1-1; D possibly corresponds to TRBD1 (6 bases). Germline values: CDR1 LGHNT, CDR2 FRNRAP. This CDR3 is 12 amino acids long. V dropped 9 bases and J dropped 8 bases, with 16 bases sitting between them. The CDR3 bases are TGTGCTAGCCAAGGGAGAGACAGGGAAGCTTTCTTT. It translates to CASQGRDREAFF.

The CDR3 loop reads CASSIVASGTVYSNQPQHF. The CDR3 DNA reads TGTGCCAGTAGTATAGTGGCCTCCGGGACAGTTTATAGCAATCAGCCCCAGCATTTT. The chain uses TRBV19 and TRBJ1-5, with 7 nucleotides matching TRBD1. The J segment lost 0 bases and the V segment lost 1 base, leaving 12 bases of the junction unmatched. The germline CDR1 and CDR2 sequences are LNHDA and SQIVND (reference sequence). This CDR3 has 19 residues.

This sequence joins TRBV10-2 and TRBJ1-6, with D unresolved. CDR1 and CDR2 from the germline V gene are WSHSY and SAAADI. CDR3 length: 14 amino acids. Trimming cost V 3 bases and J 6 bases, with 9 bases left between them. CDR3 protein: CASSEGSPNSPLHF. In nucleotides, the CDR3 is TGCGCCAGCAGTGAAGGCAGCCCTAATTCACCCCTCCACTTT.

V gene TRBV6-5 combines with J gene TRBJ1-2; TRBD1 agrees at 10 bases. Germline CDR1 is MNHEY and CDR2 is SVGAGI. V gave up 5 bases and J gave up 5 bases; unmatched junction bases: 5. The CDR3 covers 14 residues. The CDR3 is CASSDRQGAYGYTF. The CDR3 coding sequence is TGTGCCAGCAGTGATAGACAGGGGGCATATGGCTACACCTTC.

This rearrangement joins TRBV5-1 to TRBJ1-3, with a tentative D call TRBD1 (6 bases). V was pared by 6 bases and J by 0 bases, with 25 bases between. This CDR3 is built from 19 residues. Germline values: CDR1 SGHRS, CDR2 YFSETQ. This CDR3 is CASMGTTGGGGSSGNTIYF. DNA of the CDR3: TGCGCCAGCATGGGTACGACAGGTGGAGGGGGAAGCTCTGGAAACACCATATATTTT.

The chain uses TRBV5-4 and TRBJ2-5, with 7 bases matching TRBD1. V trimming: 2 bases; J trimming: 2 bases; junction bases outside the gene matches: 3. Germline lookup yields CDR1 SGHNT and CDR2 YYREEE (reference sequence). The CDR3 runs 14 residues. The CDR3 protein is CASSFGTAQETQYF. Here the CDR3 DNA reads TGTGCCAGCAGCTTTGGGACAGCTCAAGAGACCCAGTACTTC.

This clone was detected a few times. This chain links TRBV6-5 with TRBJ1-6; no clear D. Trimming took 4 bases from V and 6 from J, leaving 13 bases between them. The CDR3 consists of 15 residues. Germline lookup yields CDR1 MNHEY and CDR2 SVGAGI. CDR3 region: CASSLASPVNSPLHF. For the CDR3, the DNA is TGTGCCAGCAGTTTGGCATCACCGGTTAATTCACCCCTCCACTTT.

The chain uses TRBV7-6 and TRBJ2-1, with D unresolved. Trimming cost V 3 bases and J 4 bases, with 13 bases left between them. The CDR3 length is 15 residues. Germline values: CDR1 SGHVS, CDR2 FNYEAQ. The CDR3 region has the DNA TGTGCCAGCAGCTTGGCAGCGTACATTTACAATGAGCAGTTCTTC. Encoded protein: CASSLAAYIYNEQFF.

DNA for the CDR3: TGTGCCACGACAGGCGGGGTCCCTGGAAACACCATATATTTT. It yields the protein CATTGGVPGNTIYF. The chain joins TRBV7-6 to TRBJ1-3, with D tentatively TRBD1 (6 bases). Deletions cut 10 bases from V and 2 bases from J, with 15 bases between. CDR1 and CDR2 (germline): SGHVS, FNYEAQ. The CDR3 extends over 14 amino acids. Full variable domain (rest looked up from reference TRBV7-6 and TRBJ1-3): GAGVSQSPRYKVTKRGQDVALRCDPISGHVSLYWYRQALGQGPEFLTYFNYEAQQDKSGLPNDRFSAERPEGSISTLTIQRTEQRDSAMYRCATTGGVPGNTIYFGEGSWLTVV.

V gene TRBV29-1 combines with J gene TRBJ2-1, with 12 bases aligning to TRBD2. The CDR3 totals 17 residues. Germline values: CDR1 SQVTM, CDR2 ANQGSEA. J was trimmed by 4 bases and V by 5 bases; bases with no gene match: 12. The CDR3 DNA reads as TGCAGCGTTTTAGGCATAGGACTAGCGGGGAGGTACAATGAGCAGTTCTTC. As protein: CSVLGIGLAGRYNEQFF.

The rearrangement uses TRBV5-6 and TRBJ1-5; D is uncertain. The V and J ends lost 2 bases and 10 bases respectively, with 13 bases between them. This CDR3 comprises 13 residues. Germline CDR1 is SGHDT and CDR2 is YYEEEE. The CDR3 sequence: CASSLGLLIPQHF. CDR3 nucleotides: TGTGCCAGCAGCTTAGGATTACTCATCCCCCAGCATTTT.

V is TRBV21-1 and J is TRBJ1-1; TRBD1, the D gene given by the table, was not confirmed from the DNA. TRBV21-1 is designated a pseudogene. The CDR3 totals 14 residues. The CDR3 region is CASSKEGAGSEAFF. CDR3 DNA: TGTGCCAGCAGCAAAGAGGGGGCCGGGTCTGAAGCTTTCTTT.

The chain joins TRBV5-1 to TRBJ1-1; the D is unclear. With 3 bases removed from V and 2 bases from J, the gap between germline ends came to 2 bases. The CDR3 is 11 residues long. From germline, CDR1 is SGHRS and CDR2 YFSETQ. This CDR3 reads CASSSNTEAFF. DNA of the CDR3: TGCGCCAGCAGCTCAAACACTGAAGCTTTCTTT.

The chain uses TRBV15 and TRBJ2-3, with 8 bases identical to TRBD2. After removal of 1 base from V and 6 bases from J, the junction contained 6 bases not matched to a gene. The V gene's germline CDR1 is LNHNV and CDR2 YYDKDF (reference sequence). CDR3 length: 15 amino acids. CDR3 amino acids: CATSRGAGGRDTQYF. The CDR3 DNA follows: TGTGCCACCAGCAGAGGGGCGGGGGGAAGGGATACGCAGTATTTT.

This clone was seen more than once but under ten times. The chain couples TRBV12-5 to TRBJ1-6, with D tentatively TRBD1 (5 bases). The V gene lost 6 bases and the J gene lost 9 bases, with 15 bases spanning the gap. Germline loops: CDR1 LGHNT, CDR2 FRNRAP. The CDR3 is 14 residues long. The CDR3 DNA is TGTGCTAGTGGCAAAGGGACTGAGGGTTCACCCCTCCACTTT. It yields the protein CASGKGTEGSPLHF.

The CDR3 reads CASSFWALNTEAFF. The CDR3 bases are TGTGCCAGCAGCTTTTGGGCCTTAAACACTGAAGCTTTCTTT. The chain combines TRBV11-2 with TRBJ1-1; D call uncertain. V was trimmed by 3 bases and J by 2 bases, leaving 10 bases between them. Germline loops: CDR1 SGHAT, CDR2 FQNNGV. The CDR3 length is 14 residues.